The clone carrying this T cell receptor (beta chain) was recorded a few times. These data originate in a study of CD8+ T cells in alopecia areata. This CDR3 region has 14 residues. Germline values: CDR1 GTSNPN, CDR2 SVGIG (reference sequence). V lost 5 bases and J lost 2; bases outside the gene matches: 6. After isolation, RNA underwent reverse transcription to generate cDNA as the sequencing template. The repertoire was sequenced with immunoSEQ multiplex PCR; TCRdb's copy has only in-frame clones and lacks some. The sample consists of about 98,000 clones, about 45% of them appearing once. The J gene is TRBJ1-5, the V gene TRBV30, with 7 bases fitting TRBD1. This TCR was recovered from a human donor with alopecia areata. Sequenced input: CD4+ T cells sorted from blood. The CDR3: CAWGTGTGNQPQHF. CDR3 nucleotide sequence: TGTGCCTGGGGGACCGGGACAGGCAATCAGCCCCAGCATTTT.